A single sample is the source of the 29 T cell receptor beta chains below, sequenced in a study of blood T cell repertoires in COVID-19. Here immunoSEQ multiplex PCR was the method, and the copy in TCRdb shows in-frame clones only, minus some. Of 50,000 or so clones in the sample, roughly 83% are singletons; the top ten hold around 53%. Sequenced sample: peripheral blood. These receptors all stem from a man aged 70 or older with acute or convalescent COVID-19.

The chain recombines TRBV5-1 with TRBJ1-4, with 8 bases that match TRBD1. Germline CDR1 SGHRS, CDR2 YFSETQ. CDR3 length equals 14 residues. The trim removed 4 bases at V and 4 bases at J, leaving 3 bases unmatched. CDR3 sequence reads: CASSMGQVNEKLFF. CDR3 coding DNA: TGCGCCAGCAGCATGGGACAGGTTAATGAAAAACTGTTTTTT.

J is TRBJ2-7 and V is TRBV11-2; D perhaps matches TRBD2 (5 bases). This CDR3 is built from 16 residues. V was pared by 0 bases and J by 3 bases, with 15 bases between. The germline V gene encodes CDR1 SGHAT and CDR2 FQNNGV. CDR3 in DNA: TGTGCCAGCAGCTTAGAGTCTCTAGCAGCCCACTACGAGCAGTACTTC. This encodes CASSLESLAAHYEQYF.

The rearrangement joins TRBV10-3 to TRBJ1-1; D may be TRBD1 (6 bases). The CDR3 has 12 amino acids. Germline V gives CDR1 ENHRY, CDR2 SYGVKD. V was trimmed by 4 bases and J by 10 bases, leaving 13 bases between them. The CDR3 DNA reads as TGTGCCATCAGTGCCCGGGACAAAAGAGCTTTCTTT. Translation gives CAISARDKRAFF.

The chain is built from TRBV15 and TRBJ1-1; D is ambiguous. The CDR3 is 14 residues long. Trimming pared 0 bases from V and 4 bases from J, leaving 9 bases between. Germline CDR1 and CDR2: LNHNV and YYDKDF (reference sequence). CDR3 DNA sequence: TGTGCCACCAGCAGAGATGTCGGAGGCACTGAAGCTTTCTTT. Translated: CATSRDVGGTEAFF.

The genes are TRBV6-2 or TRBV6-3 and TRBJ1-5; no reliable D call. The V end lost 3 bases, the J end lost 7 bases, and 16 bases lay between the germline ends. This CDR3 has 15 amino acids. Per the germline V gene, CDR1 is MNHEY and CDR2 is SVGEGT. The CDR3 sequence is CASSYLERRGQPQHF. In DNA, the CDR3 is TGTGCCAGCAGTTATCTCGAGAGGAGAGGGCAGCCCCAGCATTTT.

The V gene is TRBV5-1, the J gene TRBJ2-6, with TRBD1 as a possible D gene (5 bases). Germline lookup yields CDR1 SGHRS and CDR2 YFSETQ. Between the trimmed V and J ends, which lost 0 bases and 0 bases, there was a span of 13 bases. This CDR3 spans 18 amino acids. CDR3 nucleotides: TGCGCCAGCAGCTTGGACATTCCCAGGGCCTCTGGGGCCAACGTCCTGACTTTC. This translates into CASSLDIPRASGANVLTF.

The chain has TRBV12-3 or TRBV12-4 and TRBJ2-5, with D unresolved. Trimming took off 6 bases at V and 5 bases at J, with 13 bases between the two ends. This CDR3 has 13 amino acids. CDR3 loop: CASSALSWETQYF. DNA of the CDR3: TGTGCCAGCAGCGCGTTGTCTTGGGAGACCCAGTACTTC.

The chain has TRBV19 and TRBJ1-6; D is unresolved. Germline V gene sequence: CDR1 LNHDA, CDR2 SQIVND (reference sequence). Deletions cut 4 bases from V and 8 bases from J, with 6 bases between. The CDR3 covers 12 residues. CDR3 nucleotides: TGTGCCAGTAGTACCTCTGATTCACCCCTCCACTTT. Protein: CASSTSDSPLHF.

The CDR3 region is CSVERDSSNTEAFF. DNA of the CDR3: TGCAGCGTTGAGAGGGACAGCTCGAACACTGAAGCTTTCTTT. The chain is built from TRBV29-1 and TRBJ1-1; 7 bases are a match to TRBD1. The CDR3 consists of 14 residues. Trimming took 3 bases from V and 1 from J; bases not matched to a gene: 5. Germline V CDR1 and CDR2: SQVTM, ANQGSEA.

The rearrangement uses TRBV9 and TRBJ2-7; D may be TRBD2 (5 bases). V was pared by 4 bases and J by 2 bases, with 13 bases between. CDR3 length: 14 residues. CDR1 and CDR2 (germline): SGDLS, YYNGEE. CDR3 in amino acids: CASSLAGTPYEQYF. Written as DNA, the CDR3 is TGTGCCAGCAGCCTTGCGGGCACCCCCTACGAGCAGTACTTC. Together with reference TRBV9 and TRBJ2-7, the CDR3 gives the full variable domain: DSGVTQTPKHLITATGQRVTLRCSPRSGDLSVYWYQQSLDQGLQFLIQYYNGEERAKGNILERFSAQQFPDLHSELNLSSLELGDSALYFCASSLAGTPYEQYFGPGTRLTVT.

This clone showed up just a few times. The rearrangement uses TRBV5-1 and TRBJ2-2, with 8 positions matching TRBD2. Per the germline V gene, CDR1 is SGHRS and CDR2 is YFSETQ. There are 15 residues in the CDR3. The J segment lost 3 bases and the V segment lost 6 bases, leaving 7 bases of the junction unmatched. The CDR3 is CASTQREMDTGELFF. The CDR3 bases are TGCGCCAGCACCCAGCGGGAGATGGACACCGGGGAGCTGTTTTTT.

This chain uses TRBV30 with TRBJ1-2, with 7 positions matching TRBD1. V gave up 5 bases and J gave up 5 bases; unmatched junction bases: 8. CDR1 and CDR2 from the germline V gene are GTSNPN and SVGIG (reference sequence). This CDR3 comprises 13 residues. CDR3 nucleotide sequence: TGTGCCTGGGGACAGGTATTGGATTATGGCTACACCTTC. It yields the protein CAWGQVLDYGYTF.

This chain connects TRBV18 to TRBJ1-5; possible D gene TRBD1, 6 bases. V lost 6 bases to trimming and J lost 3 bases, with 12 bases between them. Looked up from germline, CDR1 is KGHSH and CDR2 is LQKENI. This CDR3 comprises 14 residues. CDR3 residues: CASSPGEANQPQHF. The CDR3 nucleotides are TGTGCCAGCTCCCCAGGGGAGGCCAATCAGCCCCAGCATTTT. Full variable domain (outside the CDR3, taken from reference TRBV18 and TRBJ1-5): NAGVMQNPRHLVRRRGQEARLRCSPMKGHSHVYWYRQLPEEGLKFMVYLQKENIIDESGMPKERFSAEFPKEGPSILRIQQVVRGDSAAYFCASSPGEANQPQHFGDGTRLSIL.

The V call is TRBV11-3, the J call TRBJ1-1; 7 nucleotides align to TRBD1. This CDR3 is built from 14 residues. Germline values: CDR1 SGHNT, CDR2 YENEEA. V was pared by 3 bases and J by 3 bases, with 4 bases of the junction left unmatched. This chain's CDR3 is CASSLGTGDTEAFF. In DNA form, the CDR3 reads TGTGCCAGCAGCTTGGGCACAGGGGACACTGAAGCTTTCTTT. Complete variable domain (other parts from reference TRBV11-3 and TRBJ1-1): EAGVVQSPRYKIIEKKQPVAFWCNPISGHNTLYWYLQNLGQGPELLIRYENEEAVDDSQLPKDRFSAERLKGVDSTLKIQPAELGDSAVYLCASSLGTGDTEAFFGQGTRLTVV.

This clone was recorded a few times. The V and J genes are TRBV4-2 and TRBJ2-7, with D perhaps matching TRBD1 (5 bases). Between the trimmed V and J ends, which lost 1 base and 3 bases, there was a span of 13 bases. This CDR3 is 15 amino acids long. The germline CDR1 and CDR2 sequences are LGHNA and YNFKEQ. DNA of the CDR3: TGTGCCAGCAGCCAAGCGATGCAGGGAATCTACGAGCAGTACTTC. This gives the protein CASSQAMQGIYEQYF.

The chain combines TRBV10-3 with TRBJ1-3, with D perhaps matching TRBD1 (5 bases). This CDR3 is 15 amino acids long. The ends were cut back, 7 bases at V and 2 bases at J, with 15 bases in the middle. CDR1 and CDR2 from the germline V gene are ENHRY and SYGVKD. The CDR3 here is CAITSGGDPGNTIYF. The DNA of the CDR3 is TGTGCCATCACGAGCGGGGGGGACCCTGGAAACACCATATATTTT.

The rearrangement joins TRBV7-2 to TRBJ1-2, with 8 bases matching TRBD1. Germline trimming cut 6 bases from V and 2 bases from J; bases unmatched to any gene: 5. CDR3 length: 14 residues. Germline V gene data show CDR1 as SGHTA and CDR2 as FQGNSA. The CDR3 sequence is CASRDNRGNYGYTF. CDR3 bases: TGTGCCAGCAGGGATAACAGGGGGAACTATGGCTACACCTTC. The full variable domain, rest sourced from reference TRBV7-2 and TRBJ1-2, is GAGVSQSPSNKVTEKGKDVELRCDPISGHTALYWYRQSLGQGLEFLIYFQGNSAPDKSGLPSDRFSAERTGGSVSTLTIQRTQQEDSAVYLCASRDNRGNYGYTFGSGTRLTVV.

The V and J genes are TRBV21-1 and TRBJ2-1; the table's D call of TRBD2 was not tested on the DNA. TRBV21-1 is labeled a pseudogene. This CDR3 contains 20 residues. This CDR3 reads CASSPGGGRTGESGSNEQFF. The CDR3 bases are TGTGCCAGCAGTCCGGGCGGGGGGAGAACAGGGGAGAGTGGGTCCAATGAGCAGTTCTTC.

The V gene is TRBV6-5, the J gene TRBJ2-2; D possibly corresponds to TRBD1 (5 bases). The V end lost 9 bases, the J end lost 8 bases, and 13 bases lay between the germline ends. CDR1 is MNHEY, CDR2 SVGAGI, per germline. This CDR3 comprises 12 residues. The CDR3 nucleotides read TGTGCCAGTCAGGGTTTCGGGGGGGAGCTGTTTTTT. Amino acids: CASQGFGGELFF.

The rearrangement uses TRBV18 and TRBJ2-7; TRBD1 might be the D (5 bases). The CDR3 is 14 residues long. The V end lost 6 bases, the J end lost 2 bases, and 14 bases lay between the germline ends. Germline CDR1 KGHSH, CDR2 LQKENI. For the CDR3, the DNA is TGTGCCAGCTCCCAAGGACAAGGGCCCTACGAGCAGTACTTC. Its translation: CASSQGQGPYEQYF.

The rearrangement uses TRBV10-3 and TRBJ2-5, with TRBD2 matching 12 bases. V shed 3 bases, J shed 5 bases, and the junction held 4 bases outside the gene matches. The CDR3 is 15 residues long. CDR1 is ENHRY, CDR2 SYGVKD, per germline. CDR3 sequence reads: CAISDPTSGGETQYF. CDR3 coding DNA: TGTGCCATCAGTGACCCGACTAGCGGGGGCGAGACCCAGTACTTC.

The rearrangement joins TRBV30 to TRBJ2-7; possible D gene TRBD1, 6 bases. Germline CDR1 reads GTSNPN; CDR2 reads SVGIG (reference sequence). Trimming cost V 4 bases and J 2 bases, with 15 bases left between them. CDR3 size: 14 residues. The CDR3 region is CAWTGPGATYEQYF. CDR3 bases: TGTGCCTGGACGGGCCCAGGGGCTACCTACGAGCAGTACTTC. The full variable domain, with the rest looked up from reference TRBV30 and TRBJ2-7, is SQTIHQWPATLVQPVGSPLSLECTVEGTSNPNLYWYRQAAGRGLQLLFYSVGIGQISSEVPQNLSASRPQDRQFILSSKKLLLSDSGFYLCAWTGPGATYEQYFGPGTRLTVT.

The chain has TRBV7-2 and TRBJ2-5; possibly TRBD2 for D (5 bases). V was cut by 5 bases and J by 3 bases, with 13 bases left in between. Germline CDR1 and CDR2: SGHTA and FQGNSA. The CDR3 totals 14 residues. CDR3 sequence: CASSPPGSKETQYF. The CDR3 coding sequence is TGTGCCAGCAGCCCACCGGGATCGAAAGAGACCCAGTACTTC.

In nucleotides, the CDR3 is TGTGCCAGCAGAACAAGGACAGGGAGCTATGGCTACACCTTC. Residues: CASRTRTGSYGYTF. The chain is built from TRBV27 and TRBJ1-2; 8 bases agree with TRBD1. Looked up from germline, CDR1 is MNHEY and CDR2 is SMNVEV (reference sequence). The CDR3 is 14 amino acids. Trimming removed 6 bases from V and 4 bases from J; junction bases left unmatched: 7.

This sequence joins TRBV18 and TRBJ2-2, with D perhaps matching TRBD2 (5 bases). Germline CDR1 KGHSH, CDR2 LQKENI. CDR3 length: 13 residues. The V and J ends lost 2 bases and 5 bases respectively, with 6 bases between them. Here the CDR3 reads CASSPGRTGELFF. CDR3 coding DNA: TGTGCCAGCTCACCAGGGAGAACCGGGGAGCTGTTTTTT.

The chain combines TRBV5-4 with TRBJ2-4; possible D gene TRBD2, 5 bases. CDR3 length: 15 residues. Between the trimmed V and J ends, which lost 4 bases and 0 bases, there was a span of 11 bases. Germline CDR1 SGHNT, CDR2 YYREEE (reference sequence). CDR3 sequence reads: CASSPSAEAKNIQYF. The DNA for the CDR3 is TGTGCCAGCAGCCCCTCAGCGGAAGCCAAAAACATTCAGTACTTC.

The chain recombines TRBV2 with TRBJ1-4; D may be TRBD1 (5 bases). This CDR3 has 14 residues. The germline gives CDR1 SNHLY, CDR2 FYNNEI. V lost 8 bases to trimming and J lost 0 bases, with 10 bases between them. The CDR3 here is CASVQATTNEKLFF. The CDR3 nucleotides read TGTGCCAGCGTACAGGCCACAACTAATGAAAAACTGTTTTTT.

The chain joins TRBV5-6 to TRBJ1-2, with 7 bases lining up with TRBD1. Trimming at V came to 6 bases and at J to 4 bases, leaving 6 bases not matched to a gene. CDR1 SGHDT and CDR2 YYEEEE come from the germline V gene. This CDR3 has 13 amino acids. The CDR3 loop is CASIMTGSYGYTF. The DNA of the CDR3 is TGTGCCAGCATCATGACAGGGAGCTATGGCTACACCTTC.

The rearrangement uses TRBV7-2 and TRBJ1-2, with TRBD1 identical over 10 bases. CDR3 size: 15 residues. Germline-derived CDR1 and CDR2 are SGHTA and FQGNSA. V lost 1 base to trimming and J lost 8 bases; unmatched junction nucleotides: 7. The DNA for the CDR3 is TGTGCCAGCAGCTTAGATCGTGGGACAGGGGTCGGCTACACCTTC. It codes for CASSLDRGTGVGYTF.